The clone carrying this T cell receptor beta chain was seen only once. Its specificity is not known. This clone may be a read error of a much larger clone one base away. The sample comes from a study of T cells after yellow fever vaccination. Study summary: Preparation of fractions with low cell numbers was performed using SMART-Seq v4 Ultra Low Input. General study results and limits: The study re-detected most primary-vaccination clones after the booster (around 96% CD4, 88% CD8). The CD4 and CD8 compartments had a small share of their clonotypes in common.

Template switching with 5'RACE generated the TCR cDNA and added a universal primer site and UMIs. Using its own MiXCR run on the 5' RACE reads, TCRdb lists one record per CDR3 protein. The repertoire includes over 150,000 distinct CDR3 sequences, more than 5.5% of them detected once, and 2.5% sits in the top ten. The source of this sequence is a young man who received the YFV17D yellow fever vaccine. Sequencing was performed on CD4+ T cells sorted from PBMCs, taken less than 6 days after the first yellow fever vaccination.

CDR3 loop: CASTPQPGHGAAEQFF. In DNA form, the CDR3 reads TGTGCCAGCACACCCCAACCGGGACATGGGGCAGCTGAGCAGTTCTTC. The chain recombines TRBV6-2 or TRBV6-3 with TRBJ2-1, with a tentative D call TRBD1 (6 bases). V was clipped by 7 bases and J by 9 bases, with 25 bases between them. The CDR3 loop spans 16 amino acids. In germline, CDR1 is MNHEY, CDR2 SVGEGT.